This paragraph covers one T cell receptor beta chain sequence. The antigen is unknown. Controls were healthy donors chosen to match patients in age and sex. The data originate from a study of CD8 T cells in Susac syndrome. The study's findings and limits: In its TCR sequencing and HLA analysis, the study acknowledged that the number of individuals was relatively small.

Reverse transcription used about 0.45 to 1 ug RNA and random hexamers. Coverage of TCR beta CDR3 amplification by immunoSEQ multiplex PCR extended to 54 Vbeta and 13 Jbeta. TCRdb used MiXCR to reprocess the immunoSEQ multiplex PCR reads, holding one entry per CDR3 protein. The sample holds some 120,000 distinct CDR3 sequences, around 94% seen once. The CDR3 extends over 16 amino acids. The junction had 8 bases not matched to a gene; V was cut back by 6 bases and J by 5 bases. This sequence originates from a human donor in good health. The sequenced sample was CD4+ T cells from PBMCs. The chain carries TRBV12-3 or TRBV12-4 and TRBJ2-3; 13 bases line up with TRBD2. The CDR3 spells CASSWTGLAGEDTQYF. CDR3 in DNA: TGTGCCAGCAGCTGGACAGGACTAGCGGGAGAAGATACGCAGTATTTT.